This paragraph reports one T cell receptor (beta chain). What it binds is not known. This table comes from immunoSEQ multiplex PCR, and its TCRdb copy is limited to in-frame clones, with some not included. The repertoire holds 180,000 or so clones, approximately 90% seen once, with under 2% in the top ten. With V trimmed by 7 bases and J by 1 base, 13 bases remained unmatched. Germline assignment: CDR1 GTSNPN and CDR2 SVGIG (reference sequence). The CDR3 extends over 16 amino acids. This specimen belongs to a study of T cell responses to AZD1222 COVID-19 vaccine. General observations from the study: Most donors were white British, females outnumbered males, and clonal diversity was possibly underestimated.

The genes are TRBV30 and TRBJ2-3; 8 bases agree with TRBD2. The origin of this receptor is an adult who received the AZD1222 COVID-19 vaccine. The source material was peripheral blood, sampled 28 days after the second AZD1222 dose. The CDR3 sequence: CASRPWGREGTDTQYF. As DNA, the CDR3 is TGTGCCTCGAGACCGTGGGGGCGGGAGGGCACAGATACGCAGTATTTT. The entire variable domain, with the rest obtained from reference TRBV30 and TRBJ2-3, is as follows: SQTIHQWPATLVQPVGSPLSLECTVEGTSNPNLYWYRQAAGRGLQLLFYSVGIGQISSEVPQNLSASRPQDRQFILSSKKLLLSDSGFYLCASRPWGREGTDTQYFGPGTRLTVL.